These 25 T cell receptor beta chains originate from one sample sequenced in a study of OX40 agonist ivuxolimab in advanced cancers. Measured with immunoSEQ multiplex PCR; TCRdb has only the in-frame clones, and not every one. The repertoire holds tens of thousands of clones, with approximately 90% as singletons. The sample in question was CD4+ or CD8+ T cells sorted from blood, obtained in a trial of the OX40 agonist ivuxolimab. Receptor source: an adult with an advanced solid tumor such as melanoma, head and neck, liver or kidney cancer.

The J gene is TRBJ2-7, the V gene TRBV4-1; D might be TRBD1 (6 bases). The CDR3 extends over 14 amino acids. The V gene lost 0 bases and the J gene lost 4 bases, with 10 bases spanning the gap. The germline V gene encodes CDR1 MGHRA and CDR2 YSYEKL. Written as DNA, the CDR3 is TGCGCCAGCAGCCAAGAGCAGGGGAGTTACGAGCAGTACGTC. Protein product: CASSQEQGSYEQYV.

The rearrangement uses TRBV25-1 and TRBJ1-1; D not certain. In germline, CDR1 is MGHDK, CDR2 SYGVNS. CDR3 length equals 13 residues. The V and J ends lost 4 bases and 3 bases respectively, with 9 bases between them. Here the CDR3 DNA reads TGTGCCAGCAGTGGTCGCAGAGACACTGAAGCTTTCTTT. This encodes CASSGRRDTEAFF. The full variable domain, with the rest looked up from reference TRBV25-1 and TRBJ1-1, is EADIYQTPRYLVIGTGKKITLECSQTMGHDKMYWYQQDPGMELHLIHYSYGVNSTEKGDLSSESTVSRIRTEHFPLTLESARPSHTSQYLCASSGRRDTEAFFGQGTRLTVV.

This clone was counted a single time. The V gene is TRBV13, the J gene TRBJ2-3; 9 bases are a match to TRBD1. The V segment lost 5 bases and the J segment 1 base; nucleotides outside the gene matches: 7. Germline assignment: CDR1 PRHDT and CDR2 FYEKMQ (reference sequence). The CDR3 length is 16 residues. CDR3 sequence (DNA): TGTGCCAGCAGCCCAGGGTGGGACAGGGGCACAGATACGCAGTATTTT. It translates to CASSPGWDRGTDTQYF.

The V call is TRBV7-9, the J call TRBJ2-7, with TRBD2 matching 10 bases. Losses at the gene ends were 1 base for V and 5 bases for J; bases not matched to a gene: 5. CDR3 size: 15 residues. Germline V gene lookup returns CDR1 SEHNR and CDR2 FQNEAQ (reference sequence). The DNA of the CDR3 is TGTGCCAGCAGCTTAGTTTTGGGGACTAGCGACGAGCAGTACTTC. Translated, it gives CASSLVLGTSDEQYF.

As for this clone: Relative to the germline gene, one junction end is altered; a read error may explain this. The rearrangement joins TRBV9 to TRBJ1-1; perhaps TRBD1 as D (6 bases). From germline, CDR1 is SGDLS and CDR2 YYNGEE. The CDR3 loop spans 15 amino acids. The CDR3 region is CASSVSGGLGTEAFF. The CDR3 DNA reads as TGTGCCAGTAGCGTAAGTGGGGGGCTTGGCACTGAAGCTTTCTTT.

This sequence joins TRBV10-3 and TRBJ1-1; D possibly corresponds to TRBD1 (5 bases). The V gene's germline CDR1 is ENHRY and CDR2 SYGVKD. The CDR3 consists of 11 residues. V gave up 4 bases and J gave up 6 bases, with 6 bases separating them. CDR3: CAISAGAEAFF. Here the CDR3 DNA reads TGTGCCATCAGTGCGGGGGCTGAAGCTTTCTTT.

This clone was recorded once. The gene calls are TRBV4-2 and TRBJ2-2, with 12 bases that match TRBD2. This CDR3 has 16 amino acids. Germline CDR1 is LGHNA and CDR2 is YNFKEQ. Trimming at V came to 4 bases and at J to 5 bases, leaving 5 bases not matched to a gene. In DNA form, the CDR3 reads TGTGCCAGCAGCCCCTCTAGCGGGAGGGAAACCGGGGAGCTGTTTTTT. Encoded protein: CASSPSSGRETGELFF.

This chain joins TRBV2 and TRBJ2-3; D gene uncertain. Trimming stripped 0 bases from V and 2 bases from J, with 12 bases between. This CDR3 comprises 16 residues. Germline CDR1 reads SNHLY; CDR2 reads FYNNEI. The CDR3 protein is CASSEAGDGYTDTQYF. CDR3 in DNA: TGTGCCAGCAGTGAAGCTGGGGATGGTTACACAGATACGCAGTATTTT.

On this clone: A junction end diverges from the germline sequence, so it may reflect a read error. The chain couples TRBV15 to TRBJ1-2; possibly TRBD1 for D (5 bases). The germline gives CDR1 LNHNV, CDR2 YYDKDF (reference sequence). This CDR3 has 15 residues. CDR3 coding DNA: TGTGCCACCAGCGGAGAAATAGGGGTTCGGTATGGCTACACCTTC. Its translation is CATSGEIGVRYGYTF.

The CDR3: CASSEGGFGGTEAFF. In nucleotides, the CDR3 is TGCGCCAGCAGTGAGGGGGGTTTTGGAGGCACTGAAGCTTTCTTT. The gene calls are TRBV10-1 and TRBJ1-1; possible D gene TRBD1, 5 bases. The V and J ends lost 2 bases and 4 bases respectively, with 14 bases between them. There are 15 residues in the CDR3. CDR1 is WNHNN, CDR2 SYGVQD, per germline (reference sequence).

The genes are TRBV7-9 and TRBJ2-7, with D possibly matching TRBD2 (6 bases). The V end was cut by 6 bases, the J end by 3 bases, with 12 bases between. Germline loops: CDR1 SEHNR, CDR2 FQNEAQ (reference sequence). This CDR3 spans 13 amino acids. This chain's CDR3 is CASRPGENYEQYF. The CDR3, as DNA: TGTGCCAGCAGACCGGGAGAGAACTACGAGCAGTACTTC. Variable domain in full (rest from reference TRBV7-9 and TRBJ2-7): DTGVSQNPRHKITKRGQNVTFRCDPISEHNRLYWYRQTLGQGPEFLTYFQNEAQLEKSRLLSDRFSAERPKGSFSTLEIQRTEQGDSAMYLCASRPGENYEQYFGPGTRLTVT.

The genes are TRBV28 and TRBJ2-7, with a tentative D call TRBD1 (6 bases). This CDR3 region has 14 residues. V dropped 7 bases and J dropped 3 bases, with 16 bases sitting between them. Per germline, CDR1 MDHEN and CDR2 SYDVKM. In nucleotides, the CDR3 is TGTGCCAGCACTCCTTTGGTGGACAGCTACGAGCAGTACTTC. As protein: CASTPLVDSYEQYF.

This chain links TRBV20-1 with TRBJ1-6; no clear D gene. Germline loops: CDR1 DFQATT, CDR2 SNEGSKA (reference sequence). This CDR3 region has 11 residues. V dropped 4 bases and J dropped 8 bases, with 6 bases sitting between them. The CDR3 sequence: CSAKTDSPLHF. In DNA form, the CDR3 reads TGCAGTGCTAAGACCGATTCACCCCTCCACTTT.

The CDR3 sequence is CASRNRGEDIQYF. The CDR3 nucleotides are TGTGCCAGCAGAAATAGGGGAGAGGACATTCAGTACTTC. This chain connects TRBV27 to TRBJ2-4, with D perhaps TRBD1 or TRBD2 (5 bases each). Germline V gene lookup returns CDR1 MNHEY and CDR2 SMNVEV (reference sequence). The ends were cut back, 6 bases at V and 8 bases at J, with 14 bases in the middle. The CDR3 has 13 residues.

This chain links TRBV28 with TRBJ2-7; 8 bases fit TRBD2. Germline V gene data show CDR1 as MDHEN and CDR2 as SYDVKM. The CDR3 is made up of 18 amino acids. Losses at the gene ends were 5 bases for V and 1 base for J; bases not matched to a gene: 16. In DNA, the CDR3 is TGTGCCAGCAGTACCTCTATCGGGACTAGAAGAAAGTCCTACGAGCAGTACTTC. Residues: CASSTSIGTRRKSYEQYF.

This chain connects TRBV6-6 to TRBJ2-5; D is unclear. Trimming pared 6 bases from V and 2 bases from J, leaving 10 bases between. CDR3 length: 13 amino acids. Looked up from germline, CDR1 is MNHNY and CDR2 is SVGAGI (reference sequence). The CDR3 sequence: CASRSGRQETQYF. CDR3 in DNA: TGTGCCAGCAGATCCGGACGGCAAGAGACCCAGTACTTC.

J is TRBJ2-3 and V is TRBV9; 16 positions match TRBD2. This CDR3 has 21 residues. Per the germline V gene, CDR1 is SGDLS and CDR2 is YYNGEE. The junction had 15 bases not matched to a gene; V was cut back by 3 bases and J by 2 bases. The CDR3: CASSELPGLAGGPSPTDTQYF. DNA for the CDR3: TGTGCCAGCAGCGAATTACCGGGACTAGCGGGAGGGCCCTCCCCCACAGATACGCAGTATTTT.

V and J are TRBV6-1 and TRBJ1-6; TRBD1 agrees at 11 bases. Germline values: CDR1 MNHNS, CDR2 SASEGT. V shed 0 bases, J shed 8 bases, and the junction held 0 bases outside the gene matches. The CDR3 runs 15 residues. In DNA, the CDR3 is TGTGCCAGCAGTGAAGCGGACAGGGGGCATTCACCCCTCCACTTT. This translates into CASSEADRGHSPLHF.

The V and J genes are TRBV7-9 and TRBJ2-1; unclear D gene. The CDR3 has 13 amino acids. In germline, CDR1 is SEHNR, CDR2 FQNEAQ (reference sequence). V dropped 7 bases and J dropped 7 bases, with 14 bases sitting between them. DNA of the CDR3: TGTGCCAGCATCAACGGCGGAAAGAATGAGCAGTTCTTC. Its translation is CASINGGKNEQFF. The variable domain in full, with the rest retrieved from reference TRBV7-9 and TRBJ2-1, is DTGVSQNPRHKITKRGQNVTFRCDPISEHNRLYWYRQTLGQGPEFLTYFQNEAQLEKSRLLSDRFSAERPKGSFSTLEIQRTEQGDSAMYLCASINGGKNEQFFGPGTRLTVL.

This sequence joins TRBV9 and TRBJ2-5, with TRBD1 as a possible D gene (5 bases). V was trimmed by 2 bases and J by 2 bases, leaving 10 bases between them. CDR1 SGDLS and CDR2 YYNGEE come from the germline V gene. This CDR3 has 14 residues. CDR3 sequence reads: CASSVSTEQETQYF. DNA for the CDR3: TGTGCCAGCAGCGTGTCGACAGAACAAGAGACCCAGTACTTC.

This chain's CDR3 is CASSTSPGAYEQYV. In DNA, the CDR3 is TGTGCCAGCAGCACCTCCCCGGGGGCATACGAGCAGTACGTC. This chain connects TRBV5-5 to TRBJ2-7; D could derive from TRBD1 or TRBD2 (6 bases each). V was trimmed by 4 bases and J by 4 bases, leaving 15 bases between them. Germline V CDR1 and CDR2: SGHKS, YYEKEE (reference sequence). The CDR3 consists of 14 residues.

The chain uses TRBV29-1 and TRBJ2-4; no clear D. From germline, CDR1 is SQVTM and CDR2 ANQGSEA. The CDR3 spans 13 residues. Trimming took off 6 bases at V and 8 bases at J, with 17 bases between the two ends. CDR3 DNA: TGCAGCGTGGAGCCTAATGGTAGGGACATTCAGTACTTC. Protein sequence: CSVEPNGRDIQYF.

This sequence joins TRBV5-1 and TRBJ2-4; 11 nucleotides match TRBD1. Germline CDR1 SGHRS, CDR2 YFSETQ. This CDR3 comprises 15 residues. V was clipped by 6 bases and J by 0 bases; unmatched bases: 2. CDR3 amino acids: CASKGTGGAKNIQYF. The CDR3 nucleotides are TGCGCCAGCAAAGGGACAGGGGGAGCCAAAAACATTCAGTACTTC.

Comment on this clone: Within the sample, other DNA sequences also encode this same CDR3. V gene TRBV4-1 combines with J gene TRBJ2-1; D may be TRBD1 or TRBD2 (5 bases each). Germline V gene sequence: CDR1 MGHRA, CDR2 YSYEKL. The V gene lost 1 base and the J gene lost 6 bases, with 7 bases spanning the gap. There are 13 residues in the CDR3. CDR3: CASSQVGGNEQFF. As DNA, the CDR3 is TGCGCCAGCAGCCAAGTTGGGGGCAATGAGCAGTTCTTC.

The J gene is TRBJ2-5, the V gene TRBV19; D remains ambiguous. The CDR3 extends over 13 amino acids. V dropped 3 bases and J dropped 5 bases, with 10 bases sitting between them. Per germline, CDR1 LNHDA and CDR2 SQIVND (reference sequence). CDR3 bases: TGTGCCAGTAGTATTGGCCGATGGGAGACCCAGTACTTC. This codes for CASSIGRWETQYF.